The 9 T cell receptor beta chains below all came from one sample that was sequenced in a study of control samples from healthy donors and cancer patients (dated by TCRdb to 2020 to 2021). Libraries were made using the immunoSEQ multiplex PCR assay. Held by TCRdb, this immuneACCESS table contains in-frame sequences only and omits some clones. Under half of the omission traces to an unresolved V gene where checked; the cause of the rest is unknown. The sample has 75,000 to 100,000 clones on record, roughly 92% of them singletons. The top ten hold less than 3.5% of the sample. Sequencing input: blood. The receptors derive from a human donor in good health. The donor label of this sample is uncertain.

The chain links TRBV6-5 to TRBJ1-3; a weak D match, TRBD1 (6 bases). Trimming shortened V by 7 bases and J by 2 bases, and 15 bases separated the two germline ends. The CDR3 runs 15 residues. From germline, CDR1 is MNHEY and CDR2 SVGAGI. In DNA form, the CDR3 reads TGTGCCAGCAATTTGGGGGGGCGGCCTGGAAACACCATATATTTT. It is translated as CASNLGGRPGNTIYF.

The rearrangement joins TRBV10-2 to TRBJ2-3, with TRBD2 matching 12 bases. The V gene end was trimmed by 6 bases and the J gene end by 3 bases; junction bases not matched to a gene: 16. Looked up from germline, CDR1 is WSHSY and CDR2 is SAAADI. The CDR3 runs to 19 residues. CDR3 amino acids: CASSQTSGGYSTGTDTQYF. DNA for the CDR3: TGCGCCAGCAGCCAGACTAGCGGGGGCTACTCTACGGGAACAGATACGCAGTATTTT.

The rearrangement uses TRBV6-5 and TRBJ1-6, with D possibly matching TRBD1 (5 bases). The CDR3 is 15 residues long. The germline V gene has CDR1 MNHEY and CDR2 SVGAGI. Trimming took 6 bases from V and 7 from J, leaving 16 bases between them. CDR3: CASRWGTAENSPLHF. In nucleotides, the CDR3 is TGTGCCAGCAGATGGGGGACGGCAGAAAATTCACCCCTCCACTTT.

A remark on this clone: Additional DNA sequences in this sample encode the identical CDR3. The chain combines TRBV25-1 with TRBJ1-1; D ambiguous. Trimming stripped 4 bases from V and 1 base from J, with 10 bases between. Germline V lookup: CDR1 MGHDK, CDR2 SYGVNS. The CDR3 spans 14 residues. The CDR3 sequence: CASSVSRKNTEAFF. The CDR3 coding sequence is TGTGCCAGCAGTGTTTCTAGAAAGAACACTGAAGCTTTCTTT.

In its sample, this clone was seen once. Written as DNA, the CDR3 is TGTGCCAGCAGCACTGGACTAGCGGGGGGCACAGATACGCAGTATTTT. It translates to CASSTGLAGGTDTQYF. V and J are TRBV5-4 and TRBJ2-3, with 13 bases lining up with TRBD2. J gave up 1 base and V 4 bases, and 3 bases lay outside the gene matches. CDR3 length equals 16 residues. The germline gives CDR1 SGHNT, CDR2 YYREEE (reference sequence).

J is TRBJ1-3 and V is TRBV9, with TRBD1 as a possible D gene (5 bases). The CDR3 length is 14 residues. Trimming cost V 3 bases and J 0 bases, with 7 bases left between them. Germline V CDR1 and CDR2: SGDLS, YYNGEE. The CDR3 sequence is CASSGDSSGNTIYF. The CDR3 DNA sequence: TGTGCCAGCAGCGGCGACAGCTCTGGAAACACCATATATTTT.

This clone was seen only once. The genes are TRBV30 and TRBJ1-2; 10 bases are shared with TRBD1. CDR3 length: 13 residues. With 3 bases clipped from V and 5 bases from J, the junction kept 3 bases outside the gene matches. Germline V gene lookup returns CDR1 GTSNPN and CDR2 SVGIG (reference sequence). The CDR3 spells CAWRTDRGYGYTF. In DNA, the CDR3 is TGTGCCTGGAGGACGGACAGGGGGTATGGCTACACCTTC.

J is TRBJ2-5 and V is TRBV24-1; D assignment may be TRBD1 or TRBD2 (7 bases each). Per the germline V gene, CDR1 is KGHDR and CDR2 is SFDVKD. Trimming cost V 3 bases and J 5 bases, with 15 bases left between them. The CDR3 consists of 15 residues. Written as DNA, the CDR3 is TGTGCCACCAGTGATCCCAGACAGGGAGGGGAGACCCAGTACTTC. Protein: CATSDPRQGGETQYF.

Comments on this clone: The germline gene is not matched at one end of the junction; a read error may be the cause. The rearrangement uses TRBV5-1 and TRBJ1-1; TRBD1 might be the D (5 bases). The CDR3 is 13 amino acids. Looked up from germline, CDR1 is SGHRS and CDR2 is YFSETQ. The CDR3 region is CASTLQGVTEAFF. In DNA, the CDR3 is TGCGCCAGCACCTTGCAAGGGGTCACTGAAGCTTTCTTT. The variable domain in full, with the rest retrieved from reference TRBV5-1 and TRBJ1-1, is KAGVTQTPRYLIKTRGQQVTLSCSPISGHRSVSWYQQTPGQGLQFLFEYFSETQRNKGNFPGRFSGRQFSNSRSEMNVSTLELGDSALYLCASTLQGVTEAFFGQGTRLTVV.